These T cell receptor beta chains were read from a single sample in a study of identical twins. TCRdb reprocessed the 5' RACE reads via MiXCR and lists one record per CDR3 protein. The sample has about 220,000 distinct CDR3 sequences; 5% to 7% are singletons. The sample also formed part of further work on T cells expressing NK-cell markers.

Material for sequencing was CD8+ T cells sorted from blood. The receptors here all came from a woman younger than 35 in good health. Each CDR3 is given with its conserved first and last residue. The D gene is left open where the match is weak. Only some rows state a clone size, as once, few, many or a class for expanded clones.

D gene: NA; V gene: TRBV7-6; clone size: many; J gene: TRBJ2-1; CDR3 DNA: TGTGCCAGCAGCTTAGCCCTTAGCGAGGTGGGGAATGAGCAGTTCTTC; CDR3 protein: CASSLALSEVGNEQFF
D gene: NA; V gene: TRBV2; clone size: few; J gene: TRBJ1-5; CDR3 DNA: TGTGCCAGCAGTGACCCGTCTGAGCCCCAGCATTTT; CDR3 protein: CASSDPSEPQHF
D gene: NA; V gene: TRBV20-1; clone size: few; J gene: TRBJ1-2; CDR3 DNA: TGCAGTGCCGCTCGAGGGGGTCAGGATGGCTACACCTTC; CDR3 protein: CSAARGGQDGYTF
D gene: TRBD1; V gene: TRBV10-3; clone size: NA; J gene: TRBJ2-2; CDR3 DNA: TGTGCCATCAGTCGGACAGGGGGCCGGAACACCGGGGAGCTGTTTTTT; CDR3 protein: CAISRTGGRNTGELFF
D gene: NA; V gene: TRBV20-1; clone size: NA; J gene: TRBJ2-3; CDR3 DNA: TGCAGTGCTAGAGCGGGGTACACAGATACGCAGTATTTT; CDR3 protein: CSARAGYTDTQYF
D gene: TRBD1; V gene: TRBV7-8; clone size: NA; J gene: TRBJ2-6; CDR3 DNA: TGTGCCAGCAGCTTATACGAGACAGGGGTAGAAACTGGGGCCAACGTCCTGACTTTC; CDR3 protein: CASSLYETGVETGANVLTF
D gene: NA; V gene: TRBV10-3; clone size: few; J gene: TRBJ1-2; CDR3 DNA: TGTGCCATCAGTGAGCCCCGAGAGGACACTGCTAACTATGGCTACACCTTC; CDR3 protein: CAISEPREDTANYGYTF
D gene: NA; V gene: TRBV6-1; clone size: once; J gene: TRBJ2-7; CDR3 DNA: TGTGCCAGCAGTAGCGCCCTTGGGGACGGGACTTCGGAGTACTTC; CDR3 protein: CASSSALGDGTSEYF
D gene: NA; V gene: TRBV12-3/TRBV12-4; clone size: NA; J gene: TRBJ2-2; CDR3 DNA: TGTGCCAGCAGTTGGACCCGCGGGGAGCTGTTTTTT; CDR3 protein: CASSWTRGELFF
D gene: NA; V gene: TRBV20-1; clone size: many; J gene: TRBJ2-1; CDR3 DNA: TGCAGTGCTAGAGAGGGAATAGGGTACTACAATGAGCAGTTCTTC; CDR3 protein: CSAREGIGYYNEQFF
D gene: TRBD1; V gene: TRBV7-9; clone size: many; J gene: TRBJ2-6; CDR3 DNA: TGTGCCAGCAGCTCCACAGGGGCCGGGGCCAACGTCCTGACTTTC; CDR3 protein: CASSSTGAGANVLTF
D gene: TRBD1; V gene: TRBV7-9; clone size: few; J gene: TRBJ2-7; CDR3 DNA: TGTGCCAGCAGCCCACCGGACAGGGGCTACGAGCAGTACTTC; CDR3 protein: CASSPPDRGYEQYF
D gene: NA; V gene: TRBV20-1; clone size: NA; J gene: TRBJ2-1; CDR3 DNA: TGCAGTGCCACCTCCACTAGCCTTGCCTACAATGAGCAGTTCTTC; CDR3 protein: CSATSTSLAYNEQFF
D gene: TRBD1; V gene: TRBV5-1; clone size: many; J gene: TRBJ2-7; CDR3 DNA: TGCGCCAGCAGCTTGGTGGGGACAGCTGTACGGGAGCAGTACTTC; CDR3 protein: CASSLVGTAVREQYF
D gene: NA; V gene: TRBV6-5; clone size: few; J gene: TRBJ2-7; CDR3 DNA: TGTGCCAGCAGTTACTCGATCGGAAACGAGCAGTACTTC; CDR3 protein: CASSYSIGNEQYF
D gene: NA; V gene: TRBV20-1; clone size: many; J gene: TRBJ2-3; CDR3 DNA: TGCAGTGCTCCGACAAGCACCGTGGAAGATACGCAGTATTTT; CDR3 protein: CSAPTSTVEDTQYF
D gene: TRBD1; V gene: TRBV15; clone size: many; J gene: TRBJ2-3; CDR3 DNA: TGTGCCACCAGCAGCCAGGACAGGCCGGATACGCAGTATTTT; CDR3 protein: CATSSQDRPDTQYF
D gene: NA; V gene: TRBV7-6; clone size: NA; J gene: TRBJ2-5; CDR3 DNA: TGTGCCAGCAGCTTGTGGGGGGGGCCTCAAGAGACCCAGTACTTC; CDR3 protein: CASSLWGGPQETQYF
D gene: TRBD1; V gene: TRBV7-6; clone size: NA; J gene: TRBJ1-1; CDR3 DNA: TGTGCCAGCAGCCCACAGGGGAACAAAGCTTTCTTT; CDR3 protein: CASSPQGNKAFF
D gene: TRBD2; V gene: TRBV6-2/TRBV6-3; clone size: many; J gene: TRBJ2-4; CDR3 DNA: TGTGCCAGCTGGTCGGGACTAGCGGGAAAACTAGCCAAAAACATTCAGTACTTC; CDR3 protein: CASWSGLAGKLAKNIQYF
D gene: NA; V gene: TRBV9; clone size: NA; J gene: TRBJ1-6; CDR3 DNA: TGTGCCAGCGGAGTTGGACCCCTCCACTTT; CDR3 protein: CASGVGPLHF
D gene: NA; V gene: TRBV7-9; clone size: NA; J gene: TRBJ1-6; CDR3 DNA: TGTGCCATTGGGGGGGCTCTGACAGTTCGTTCACCCCTCCACTTT; CDR3 protein: CAIGGALTVRSPLHF
D gene: NA; V gene: TRBV12-3/TRBV12-4; clone size: few; J gene: TRBJ2-5; CDR3 DNA: TGTGCCAGCAGTTTAGTCGGGGGGCCGGGGGAGACCCAGTACTTC; CDR3 protein: CASSLVGGPGETQYF
D gene: NA; V gene: TRBV20-1; clone size: NA; J gene: TRBJ2-1; CDR3 DNA: TGCAGTGCTAGAGACAGAGGAGCGGTGTACAATGAGCAGTTCTTC; CDR3 protein: CSARDRGAVYNEQFF
D gene: NA; V gene: TRBV2; clone size: many; J gene: TRBJ2-6; CDR3 DNA: TGTGCCAGCAGGACTGGGGCCAACGTCCTGACTTTC; CDR3 protein: CASRTGANVLTF
D gene: NA; V gene: TRBV3-1; clone size: many; J gene: TRBJ2-2; CDR3 DNA: TGTGCCAGCAACGACGGTCTAACCGGGGAGCTGTTTTTT; CDR3 protein: CASNDGLTGELFF
D gene: NA; V gene: TRBV7-9; clone size: NA; J gene: TRBJ2-7; CDR3 DNA: TGTGCCAGCAGTTCGACGGGTCCGGCCTACGAGCAGTACTTC; CDR3 protein: CASSSTGPAYEQYF
D gene: TRBD2; V gene: TRBV10-1; clone size: few; J gene: TRBJ2-7; CDR3 DNA: TGCGCCAGCACCCCCGGACTAGCGGGGGCGGGCGAGCAGTACTTC; CDR3 protein: CASTPGLAGAGEQYF
D gene: TRBD2; V gene: TRBV7-2; clone size: NA; J gene: TRBJ2-5; CDR3 DNA: TGTGCCAGCAGCTCAAGACTAGCGGGAGGGCCGGAGACCCAGTACTTC; CDR3 protein: CASSSRLAGGPETQYF
D gene: NA; V gene: TRBV19; clone size: NA; J gene: TRBJ2-1; CDR3 DNA: TGTGCCAGTAGTCTTACTACAGGGTGGAATGAGCAGTTCTTC; CDR3 protein: CASSLTTGWNEQFF
D gene: NA; V gene: TRBV29-1; clone size: many; J gene: TRBJ2-7; CDR3 DNA: TGCAGCGTTGAGGAGGACCCCGAGCAGTACTTC; CDR3 protein: CSVEEDPEQYF
D gene: TRBD1; V gene: TRBV27; clone size: NA; J gene: TRBJ2-1; CDR3 DNA: TGTGCCAGCAGTTCGGGGGGACAGGGCTGGACCGGTGAGCAGTTCTTC; CDR3 protein: CASSSGGQGWTGEQFF
D gene: TRBD1; V gene: TRBV2; clone size: many; J gene: TRBJ1-2; CDR3 DNA: TGTGCCAGCAGTGAAGATACAGGGGCTACCAAAGGCTACACCTTC; CDR3 protein: CASSEDTGATKGYTF
D gene: TRBD2; V gene: TRBV5-6; clone size: NA; J gene: TRBJ2-7; CDR3 DNA: TGTGCCAGCAGCTTGGACAAGACTAGCGGGAGTCGGTACGAGCAGTACTTC; CDR3 protein: CASSLDKTSGSRYEQYF
D gene: TRBD1; V gene: TRBV6-5; clone size: many; J gene: TRBJ1-1; CDR3 DNA: TGTGCCAGCAGTTGGCAGGGGGTGAGGTTCACTGAAGCTTTCTTT; CDR3 protein: CASSWQGVRFTEAFF
D gene: TRBD1; V gene: TRBV29-1; clone size: NA; J gene: TRBJ1-2; CDR3 DNA: TGCAGCGTTGACCCTACAGGGGGCTATGGCTACACCTTC; CDR3 protein: CSVDPTGGYGYTF
D gene: TRBD1; V gene: TRBV20-1; clone size: many; J gene: TRBJ2-1; CDR3 DNA: TGCAGTGCGAAGGACAGGGGGCGAGATGAGCAGTTCTTC; CDR3 protein: CSAKDRGRDEQFF
D gene: NA; V gene: TRBV12-3/TRBV12-4; clone size: many; J gene: TRBJ2-7; CDR3 DNA: TGTGCCAGCACCTCCCGGGGTAGCGGCTCCTACGAGCAGTACTTC; CDR3 protein: CASTSRGSGSYEQYF
D gene: NA; V gene: TRBV27; clone size: few; J gene: TRBJ2-2; CDR3 DNA: TGTGCCAGCACCTTCCTCGACAGCTCCGGGGAGCTGTTTTTT; CDR3 protein: CASTFLDSSGELFF
D gene: TRBD2; V gene: TRBV2; clone size: NA; J gene: TRBJ2-1; CDR3 DNA: TGTGCCAGCAGTGAAGGAAGCGGGATCTACAATGAGCAGTTCTTC; CDR3 protein: CASSEGSGIYNEQFF
D gene: NA; V gene: TRBV27; clone size: NA; J gene: TRBJ2-7; CDR3 DNA: TGTGCCAGCAGCCTATCGACCGGTGGGGACGAGCAGTACTTC; CDR3 protein: CASSLSTGGDEQYF
D gene: TRBD1; V gene: TRBV7-9; clone size: many; J gene: TRBJ2-1; CDR3 DNA: TGTGCCAGCAGCGACACCGCCGGGACAGGGTACAATGAGCAGTTCTTC; CDR3 protein: CASSDTAGTGYNEQFF
D gene: NA; V gene: TRBV5-1; clone size: few; J gene: TRBJ1-1; CDR3 DNA: TGCGCCAGCAGCTGGGTGAGGGGAGACACTGAAGCTTTCTTT; CDR3 protein: CASSWVRGDTEAFF
D gene: NA; V gene: TRBV2; clone size: few; J gene: TRBJ1-1; CDR3 DNA: TGTGCCAGCAGCGAAGTTGGCACTGAAGCTTTCTTT; CDR3 protein: CASSEVGTEAFF
D gene: NA; V gene: TRBV7-6; clone size: NA; J gene: TRBJ2-3; CDR3 DNA: TGTGCCAGCAGCTTAACTAACGGGGTTCTACGGTACACAGATACGCAGTATTTT; CDR3 protein: CASSLTNGVLRYTDTQYF
D gene: NA; V gene: TRBV14; clone size: few; J gene: TRBJ1-2; CDR3 DNA: TGTGCCACGGGGCCAGGCGGAGGCTACACCTTC; CDR3 protein: CATGPGGGYTF
D gene: TRBD2; V gene: TRBV10-1; clone size: NA; J gene: TRBJ2-7; CDR3 DNA: TGCGCCAGCAGTGACCATAGCGGGACTATGGACGAGCAGTACTTC; CDR3 protein: CASSDHSGTMDEQYF
D gene: TRBD2; V gene: TRBV20-1; clone size: NA; J gene: TRBJ2-2; CDR3 DNA: TGCAGTGTTGGGGAGGGGACTGGCGGGGAGCTGTTTTTT; CDR3 protein: CSVGEGTGGELFF